The present entry profiles one T cell receptor (beta chain) with its context. One entry per CDR3 protein results from TCRdb running MiXCR on the 5' RACE reads. The table lists 350,000 to 450,000 distinct CDR3 sequences, around 20% of them singletons, with about 8.1% in the top ten. The data stem from a study of T-cell memory formation after mild COVID-19. The CDR3 has 16 residues. With 3 bases removed from V and 3 bases from J, the gap between germline ends came to 18 bases. Per germline, CDR1 SGHRS and CDR2 YFSETQ. The rearrangement uses TRBV5-1 and TRBJ1-1, with D perhaps TRBD1 (5 bases). Sequences were obtained from PBMCs or a T cell subset sorted from them (not recorded which). This clonotype was obtained from an adult woman who had mild COVID-19 (a few samples of this study predate the infection). Cell type and time point are not known. CDR3 in amino acids: CASSSIYMGQDTEAFF. Here the CDR3 DNA reads TGCGCCAGCAGCTCGATTTATATGGGGCAGGACACTGAAGCTTTCTTT.